A single sample gave rise to the 22 T cell receptor beta chains below, sequenced in a study of blood T cell repertoires in COVID-19. Method: immunoSEQ multiplex PCR; TCRdb's copy keeps in-frame clones and lacks some. The sample holds roughly 72,000 clones; about four fifths are singletons and the top ten take approximately 15%. Sequencing was carried out using peripheral blood. These receptor sequences come from a woman aged 80 or over with acute or convalescent COVID-19.

The rearrangement joins TRBV7-9 to TRBJ2-1; D possibly corresponds to TRBD2 (5 bases). The germline V gene has CDR1 SEHNR and CDR2 FQNEAQ (reference sequence). V was cut by 3 bases and J by 5 bases, with 14 bases left in between. This CDR3 comprises 15 residues. The CDR3 is CASSFPGLTHNEQFF. As DNA, the CDR3 is TGTGCCAGCAGCTTTCCAGGACTGACGCACAATGAGCAGTTCTTC.

V is TRBV10-3 and J is TRBJ1-1; D is unresolved. Trimming left V 6 bases short and J 4 bases short, with 15 bases between. The germline CDR1 and CDR2 sequences are ENHRY and SYGVKD. CDR3 length equals 14 residues. Written as DNA, the CDR3 is TGTGCCATCAGATTCCAAGAGGGTGCCACTGAAGCTTTCTTT. Translation: CAIRFQEGATEAFF.

This clone occurred a few times. Other nucleotide sequences in the sample specify the same CDR3. The chain links TRBV24-1 to TRBJ1-2, with D perhaps TRBD1 (5 bases). This CDR3 is built from 13 residues. Germline CDR1 reads KGHDR; CDR2 reads SFDVKD. The V and J ends lost 3 bases and 4 bases respectively, with 8 bases between them. CDR3 region: CATSDQGAYGYTF. CDR3 bases: TGTGCCACCAGTGATCAGGGCGCCTATGGCTACACCTTC.

The V gene is TRBV6-5, the J gene TRBJ1-5; 8 nucleotides line up with TRBD1. The germline V gene encodes CDR1 MNHEY and CDR2 SVGAGI. The CDR3 consists of 15 residues. With 2 bases clipped from V and 7 bases from J, the junction kept 7 bases outside the gene matches. The CDR3, as DNA: TGTGCCAGCAGTTACGGGGCAGGGGGCGGCCAGCCCCAGCATTTT. It yields the protein CASSYGAGGGQPQHF.

The J gene is TRBJ2-7, the V gene TRBV6-5; 8 bases align to TRBD2. The CDR3 has 16 residues. V shed 2 bases and J 5 bases; nucleotides not matched to a gene: 11. Germline V CDR1 and CDR2: MNHEY, SVGAGI. Here the CDR3 DNA reads TGTGCCAGCAGTTACGAACGACGGGAGGGCCGCAACGAGCAGTACTTC. Residues: CASSYERREGRNEQYF.

The chain employs TRBV6-2 or TRBV6-3 and TRBJ2-4, with TRBD2 matching 10 bases. Trimming cost V 0 bases and J 6 bases; bases outside gene matches: 5. Germline CDR1 and CDR2: MNHEY and SVGEGT. This CDR3 has 16 residues. Here the CDR3 reads CASSYSKREGRNIQYF. CDR3 nucleotides: TGTGCCAGCAGTTACTCAAAGCGGGAGGGCCGAAACATTCAGTACTTC.

This clone has just a few counts. The genes are TRBV10-3 and TRBJ2-7; 7 positions match TRBD1. Germline CDR1 is ENHRY and CDR2 is SYGVKD. The CDR3 sequence is 14 residues long. Trimming at V came to 6 bases and at J to 5 bases, leaving 10 bases not matched to a gene. CDR3 protein: CAIRKDRVNNEQYF. DNA for the CDR3: TGTGCCATCAGGAAAGACAGGGTGAATAACGAGCAGTACTTC.

This chain uses TRBV3-1 (or the pseudogene TRBV3-2) with TRBJ2-1, with 7 bases matching TRBD2. The CDR3 consists of 15 residues. Trimming removed 2 bases from V and 7 bases from J; junction bases left unmatched: 8. Germline V lookup: CDR1 LGHDT, CDR2 YNNKEL (reference sequence). Written as DNA, the CDR3 is TGTGCCAGCAGCCAACGGTGGGAGGGATGGAATGAGCAGTTCTTC. It translates to CASSQRWEGWNEQFF.

The V call is TRBV18, the J call TRBJ2-7, with D unclear. The CDR3 extends over 13 amino acids. In germline, CDR1 is KGHSH, CDR2 LQKENI. V lost 5 bases to trimming and J lost 0 bases, with 8 bases between them. CDR3 in amino acids: CASSSPSSYEQYF. The CDR3 DNA follows: TGTGCCAGCTCATCCCCTTCCTCCTACGAGCAGTACTTC.

This clone showed up just a few times. J is TRBJ2-5 and V is TRBV9; weak D call: TRBD2 (5 bases). Germline V gene lookup returns CDR1 SGDLS and CDR2 YYNGEE. V was pared by 3 bases and J by 5 bases, with 14 bases between. The CDR3 extends over 14 amino acids. The CDR3 loop reads CASSGRQPGETQYF. As DNA, the CDR3 is TGTGCCAGCAGCGGTCGCCAGCCGGGGGAGACCCAGTACTTC. Full variable domain (outside the CDR3, taken from reference TRBV9 and TRBJ2-5): DSGVTQTPKHLITATGQRVTLRCSPRSGDLSVYWYQQSLDQGLQFLIQYYNGEERAKGNILERFSAQQFPDLHSELNLSSLELGDSALYFCASSGRQPGETQYFGPGTRLLVL.

This chain connects TRBV14 to TRBJ2-5; D remains unclear. The CDR3 runs 13 residues. Germline values: CDR1 SGHDN, CDR2 FVKESK. The V end was cut by 4 bases, the J end by 4 bases, with 10 bases between. The CDR3 region has the DNA TGTGCCAGCAGCCCCACTTCAAGAGAGACCCAGTACTTC. Protein product: CASSPTSRETQYF.

This chain connects TRBV9 to TRBJ1-1; 10 nucleotides align to TRBD1. V gave up 3 bases and J gave up 6 bases; unmatched junction bases: 11. The CDR3 length is 16 residues. Germline CDR1 reads SGDLS; CDR2 reads YYNGEE. CDR3 amino acids: CASSASRTGGFAEAFF. DNA of the CDR3: TGTGCCAGCAGCGCCAGCCGGACAGGGGGTTTCGCTGAAGCTTTCTTT.

The genes are TRBV27 and TRBJ1-6; the D gene is possibly TRBD1 (6 bases). V shed 5 bases and J shed 9 bases, with 20 bases lying between them. The CDR3 has 16 residues. The germline CDR1 and CDR2 sequences are MNHEY and SMNVEV (reference sequence). CDR3 bases: TGTGCCAGCAGTCCACATACAGGGATAGGGGGTTCACCCCTCCACTTT. Its translation is CASSPHTGIGGSPLHF.

By share, this clone counts as medium-sized. This sequence joins TRBV7-6 and TRBJ1-1, with TRBD1 as a possible D gene (5 bases). CDR1 is SGHVS and CDR2 is FNYEAQ in the germline V gene. This CDR3 comprises 13 residues. With 8 bases removed from V and 2 bases from J, the gap between germline ends came to 12 bases. For the CDR3, the DNA is TGTGCCAGCGCCCCCGACAGTAACACTGAAGCTTTCTTT. Its translation: CASAPDSNTEAFF.

A few counts support this clone. This chain joins TRBV19 and TRBJ2-1, with TRBD2 matching over 13 bases. V was clipped by 4 bases and J by 6 bases; unmatched bases: 6. Germline CDR1 is LNHDA and CDR2 is SQIVND (reference sequence). There are 16 residues in the CDR3. The chain's CDR3 is CASSTQLAGGVNEQFF. The DNA for the CDR3 is TGTGCCAGTAGTACACAACTAGCGGGAGGGGTCAATGAGCAGTTCTTC.

The sample holds a few counts of this clone. The V gene is TRBV11-2, the J gene TRBJ2-2, with TRBD1 matching over 11 bases. V lost 6 bases to trimming and J lost 5 bases; unmatched junction nucleotides: 5. Germline values: CDR1 SGHAT, CDR2 FQNNGV. There are 15 residues in the CDR3. DNA of the CDR3: TGTGCCAGCAGACTAGGACAGGGGGCAACCGGGGAGCTGTTTTTT. This translates into CASRLGQGATGELFF.

This clone has only a few counts. The chain links TRBV5-1 to TRBJ2-1; D not certain. The germline V and J ends were trimmed by 4 bases and 3 bases, with 14 bases remaining between them. CDR3 length: 15 residues. In germline, CDR1 is SGHRS, CDR2 YFSETQ. The CDR3: CASSPGEPYYNEQFF. CDR3 nucleotide sequence: TGCGCCAGCAGCCCCGGAGAGCCATACTACAATGAGCAGTTCTTC. The full variable domain, in which reference TRBV5-1 and TRBJ2-1 provide the parts outside the CDR3, is KAGVTQTPRYLIKTRGQQVTLSCSPISGHRSVSWYQQTPGQGLQFLFEYFSETQRNKGNFPGRFSGRQFSNSRSEMNVSTLELGDSALYLCASSPGEPYYNEQFFGPGTRLTVL.

This clone turned up a few times. V is TRBV11-2 and J is TRBJ1-5; 8 bases map to TRBD1. The CDR3 length is 15 residues. Germline V gene data show CDR1 as SGHAT and CDR2 as FQNNGV. The ends lost 5 bases at V and 3 bases at J; junction bases unmatched: 6. The DNA for the CDR3 is TGTGCCAGCAGCCCGGACAGGGACCTCAATCAGCCCCAGCATTTT. It specifies CASSPDRDLNQPQHF.

CDR3 sequence (DNA): TGTGCCAGCAGCTTAGAGTCCGTGGGAGTTTCCAATGAGCAGTTCTTC. It codes for CASSLESVGVSNEQFF. The chain links TRBV11-3 to TRBJ2-1; weak D call: TRBD2 (5 bases). V lost 0 bases and J lost 6, with 15 bases in between. This CDR3 has 16 residues. Germline V gene data show CDR1 as SGHNT and CDR2 as YENEEA.

V and J are TRBV27 and TRBJ2-7; TRBD1 might be the D (7 bases). This CDR3 region has 16 residues. CDR1 is MNHEY, CDR2 SMNVEV, per germline (reference sequence). Trimming removed 8 bases from V and 2 bases from J, with 22 bases in between. The CDR3 spells CASHPSGGTATYEQYF. The CDR3 DNA follows: TGTGCCAGCCATCCTTCGGGCGGGACAGCTACCTACGAGCAGTACTTC.

CDR3 amino acids: CASSKESVLAGGTNTGELFF. For the CDR3, the DNA is TGTGCCAGCAGCAAGGAGTCCGTACTAGCGGGAGGCACGAACACCGGGGAGCTGTTTTTT. The V gene is TRBV21-1, the J gene TRBJ2-2; the table's TRBD2 call for D was not verified on the DNA. TRBV21-1 is deemed a pseudogene. There are 20 residues in the CDR3.

This clone was recorded a few times. The chain couples TRBV19 to TRBJ1-2; D possibly corresponds to TRBD1 (5 bases). Germline CDR1 reads LNHDA; CDR2 reads SQIVND (reference sequence). CDR3 length equals 15 residues. Trimming pared 6 bases from V and 1 base from J, leaving 15 bases between. DNA for the CDR3: TGTGCCAGTAGACGACAGTCCATCTATAACTATGGCTACACCTTC. It yields the protein CASRRQSIYNYGYTF. Filled out from reference TRBV19 and TRBJ1-2, the complete variable domain reads DGGITQSPKYLFRKEGQNVTLSCEQNLNHDAMYWYRQDPGQGLRLIYYSQIVNDFQKGDIAEGYSVSREKKESFPLTVTSAQKNPTAFYLCASRRQSIYNYGYTFGSGTRLTVV.